Included here is one T cell receptor (beta chain) sequence, with context. Its specificity is not known. This sample stems from a study of chemoradiotherapy in HPV16-positive cancers. Broader study findings: Only a couple of HPV16-positive patients supplied the functional HPV-specificity definition. Non-HPV-specific T cells did not expand in tumors during treatment, whereas candidate HPV-specific clones and E7-related motifs did. Better recurrence-free survival went with HPV-responsive T-cell expansion in HPV16-positive patients.

The V end lost 3 bases, the J end lost 7 bases, and 16 bases lay between the germline ends. The CDR3 spans 15 residues. Germline values: CDR1 LNHDA, CDR2 SQIVND (reference sequence). Using immunoSEQ multiplex PCR, the repertoire was profiled, and TCRdb retains in-frame clones only, with some absent. The repertoire consists of 8,000 to 10,000 clones, with about 90% occurring once and the leading ten covering roughly 12%. Source: blood, taken from a patient who underwent chemoradiotherapy. This clonotype was obtained from a human donor with HPV-associated anogenital cancer. This chain links TRBV19 with TRBJ1-5, with D perhaps TRBD1 (5 bases). The CDR3 sequence: CASSISAGSNQPQHF. In DNA form, the CDR3 reads TGTGCCAGTAGTATTTCGGCAGGGTCGAACCAGCCCCAGCATTTT.